This T cell receptor beta chain is from a study of technical replicates of blood from several donors. TCRdb keeps only in-frame clones here, not all; method: immunoSEQ multiplex PCR. This sample has more than 65,000 clones; 91% occur once, and the top ten carry 0.35% to 0.45%. Specimen: T cells isolated from PBMCs. This clonotype was obtained from a human donor in good health. Some clones in this sample may be carry-over from other donors' samples.

As DNA, the CDR3 is TGTGCCAGCAGCTTAGTCCCTCGGGGGGTAAGGGAGCTGTTTTTT. As protein: CASSLVPRGVRELFF. This chain links TRBV11-2 with TRBJ2-2, with TRBD2 identical over 7 bases. CDR3 size: 15 residues. V gave up 1 base and J gave up 9 bases; unmatched junction bases: 8. From germline, CDR1 is SGHAT and CDR2 FQNNGV. Together with reference TRBV11-2 and TRBJ2-2, the CDR3 gives the full variable domain: EAGVAQSPRYKIIEKRQSVAFWCNPISGHATLYWYQQILGQGPKLLIQFQNNGVVDDSQLPKDRFSAERLKGVDSTLKIQPAKLEDSAVYLCASSLVPRGVRELFFGEGSRLTVL.